These T cell receptor beta chains were read from a single sample in a study of graft-versus-host responses after intestinal transplantation. These receptors have no identified antigens. TCRdb's table, derived via immunoSEQ multiplex PCR, lists solely in-frame clones and lacks some. The top ten clones hold approximately 0.18% of a sample with 80,000 to 100,000 clones, roughly 90% of them seen once. Here the sequenced sample was unstimulated CD4+ T cells sorted from spleen or lymph node cells, taken before intestinal transplant. The receptors were gathered from a human donor who received an intestinal transplant. CDR3s include the opening cysteine and the closing phenylalanine or tryptophan. Each record gives: clone size, J gene, V gene, D gene, CDR3 protein, CDR3 DNA. A D gene is named only where the DNA matches it firmly. Clone sizes are given selectively: once, few, many, or a class where the clone is expanded.

abundance: once; j_gene: TRBJ1-5; v_gene: TRBV28; d_gene: -; CDR3aa: CASSLGESQPQHF; CDR3nt: TGTGCCAGCAGTTTAGGTGAGAGCCAGCCCCAGCATTTT
abundance: -; j_gene: TRBJ2-7; v_gene: TRBV5-1; d_gene: TRBD2; CDR3aa: CASSLGGTSGRGEQYF; CDR3nt: TGCGCCAGCAGCTTGGGAGGAACTAGCGGGAGGGGCGAGCAGTACTTC
abundance: -; j_gene: TRBJ1-5; v_gene: TRBV5-6; d_gene: -; CDR3aa: CASSLGRNQPQHF; CDR3nt: TGTGCCAGCAGCTTGGGTCGGAATCAGCCCCAGCATTTT
abundance: -; j_gene: TRBJ2-3; v_gene: TRBV7-3; d_gene: -; CDR3aa: CASSLTSLVPTQYF; CDR3nt: TGTGCCAGCAGCTTAACGTCACTAGTCCCTACGCAGTATTTT
abundance: -; j_gene: TRBJ2-1; v_gene: TRBV5-1; d_gene: TRBD2; CDR3aa: CASSPQPLAGGGNEQFF; CDR3nt: TGCGCCAGCAGCCCGCAACCCCTAGCGGGAGGGGGGAATGAGCAGTTCTTC
abundance: once; j_gene: TRBJ1-2; v_gene: TRBV28; d_gene: -; CDR3aa: CASSLTAGHGYTF; CDR3nt: TGTGCCAGCAGCCTGACAGCGGGCCATGGCTACACCTTC
abundance: once; j_gene: TRBJ1-1; v_gene: TRBV6-1; d_gene: -; CDR3aa: CASSDPGVPWTEAFF; CDR3nt: TGTGCCAGCAGTGATCCAGGGGTCCCATGGACTGAAGCTTTCTTT
abundance: -; j_gene: TRBJ1-6; v_gene: TRBV5-4; d_gene: TRBD1; CDR3aa: CASSQDRVGNSPLHF; CDR3nt: TGTGCCAGCAGTCAGGACAGGGTGGGGAATTCACCCCTCCACTTT
abundance: once; j_gene: TRBJ2-1; v_gene: TRBV4-2; d_gene: TRBD2; CDR3aa: CASSQLTGGPSYNEQFF; CDR3nt: TGTGCCAGCAGCCAATTAACGGGAGGGCCTTCCTACAATGAGCAGTTCTTC
abundance: -; j_gene: TRBJ1-6; v_gene: TRBV27; d_gene: -; CDR3aa: CASRQRDSPLHF; CDR3nt: TGTGCCAGCAGGCAGCGGGATTCACCCCTCCACTTT
abundance: -; j_gene: TRBJ2-3; v_gene: TRBV27; d_gene: TRBD2; CDR3aa: CASNPLAGFTDTQYF; CDR3nt: TGTGCCAGCAACCCACTAGCGGGGTTCACAGATACGCAGTATTTT
abundance: -; j_gene: TRBJ1-2; v_gene: TRBV6-5; d_gene: -; CDR3aa: CASSYSRGNYGYTF; CDR3nt: TGTGCCAGCAGTTACTCAAGGGGCAACTATGGCTACACCTTC
abundance: -; j_gene: TRBJ1-2; v_gene: TRBV19; d_gene: TRBD1; CDR3aa: CASSTRTGEGYTF; CDR3nt: TGTGCCAGTAGTACTCGGACAGGGGAGGGCTACACCTTC
abundance: -; j_gene: TRBJ2-1; v_gene: TRBV5-1; d_gene: TRBD2; CDR3aa: CASSLVPGGEQFF; CDR3nt: TGCGCCAGCAGCTTGGTTCCGGGAGGTGAGCAGTTCTTC
abundance: few; j_gene: TRBJ1-2; v_gene: TRBV19; d_gene: -; CDR3aa: CASGYGVKDGYTF; CDR3nt: TGTGCCAGTGGATACGGGGTAAAGGATGGCTACACCTTC
abundance: -; j_gene: TRBJ2-3; v_gene: TRBV5-1; d_gene: TRBD1; CDR3aa: CASSRGQGIDTQYF; CDR3nt: TGCGCCAGCAGCCGAGGACAGGGAATAGATACGCAGTATTTT
abundance: -; j_gene: TRBJ2-1; v_gene: TRBV7-2; d_gene: -; CDR3aa: CASSYRVGGNEQFF; CDR3nt: TGTGCCAGCAGCTACCGGGTGGGTGGCAATGAGCAGTTCTTC
abundance: -; j_gene: TRBJ2-7; v_gene: TRBV18; d_gene: -; CDR3aa: CASSPHREWIYEQYF; CDR3nt: TGTGCCAGCTCACCACACCGGGAGTGGATATACGAGCAGTACTTC
abundance: -; j_gene: TRBJ2-5; v_gene: TRBV10-3; d_gene: -; CDR3aa: CAISESLQDETQYF; CDR3nt: TGTGCCATCAGTGAGTCGTTACAGGACGAGACCCAGTACTTC
abundance: -; j_gene: TRBJ2-7; v_gene: TRBV11-3; d_gene: -; CDR3aa: CASSGQYGVQQYF; CDR3nt: TGTGCCAGCAGTGGACAGTACGGGGTCCAGCAGTACTTC
abundance: -; j_gene: TRBJ2-5; v_gene: TRBV27; d_gene: TRBD2; CDR3aa: CASSLLAGVPETQYF; CDR3nt: TGTGCCAGCAGTTTACTAGCGGGAGTACCGGAGACCCAGTACTTC
abundance: once; j_gene: TRBJ2-2; v_gene: TRBV19; d_gene: -; CDR3aa: CASSIRSSGDALGELFF; CDR3nt: TGTGCCAGTAGTATTCGGTCGTCAGGGGACGCCCTGGGGGAGCTGTTTTTT
abundance: -; j_gene: TRBJ1-6; v_gene: TRBV9; d_gene: TRBD1; CDR3aa: CASSVELRGLSPLHF; CDR3nt: TGTGCCAGCAGCGTAGAGCTCAGGGGGCTTTCACCCCTCCACTTT
abundance: -; j_gene: TRBJ2-2; v_gene: TRBV19; d_gene: TRBD1; CDR3aa: CASRQGAKTGELFF; CDR3nt: TGTGCCAGCCGACAGGGGGCGAAAACCGGGGAGCTGTTTTTT
abundance: -; j_gene: TRBJ1-1; v_gene: TRBV28; d_gene: TRBD1; CDR3aa: CASRTDRVKTEAFF; CDR3nt: TGTGCCAGCAGGACGGACAGGGTGAAAACTGAAGCTTTCTTT
abundance: -; j_gene: TRBJ2-2; v_gene: TRBV2; d_gene: -; CDR3aa: CASAGENTGELFF; CDR3nt: TGTGCCAGCGCTGGAGAGAACACCGGGGAGCTGTTTTTT
abundance: -; j_gene: TRBJ2-4; v_gene: TRBV4-3; d_gene: -; CDR3aa: CASSLRGAKNIQYF; CDR3nt: TGCGCCAGCAGCCTGCGCGGGGCCAAAAACATTCAGTACTTC
abundance: -; j_gene: TRBJ2-7; v_gene: TRBV27; d_gene: -; CDR3aa: CASSLFSGGTYEQYF; CDR3nt: TGTGCCAGCAGTTTATTTAGCGGAGGAACCTACGAGCAGTACTTC
abundance: -; j_gene: TRBJ1-6; v_gene: TRBV27; d_gene: -; CDR3aa: CASSLERNSPLHF; CDR3nt: TGTGCCAGCAGTTTAGAGAGGAATTCACCCCTCCACTTT
abundance: -; j_gene: TRBJ1-1; v_gene: TRBV7-3; d_gene: TRBD1; CDR3aa: CASSPRTIRPGGHTEAFF; CDR3nt: TGTGCCAGCAGCCCCCGTACTATCCGTCCAGGGGGGCACACTGAAGCTTTCTTT
abundance: -; j_gene: TRBJ1-1; v_gene: TRBV18; d_gene: -; CDR3aa: CASSPQARPMNTEAFF; CDR3nt: TGTGCCAGCTCACCACAGGCCAGGCCAATGAACACTGAAGCTTTCTTT
abundance: -; j_gene: TRBJ2-7; v_gene: TRBV9; d_gene: -; CDR3aa: CASSVVYEQYF; CDR3nt: TGTGCCAGCAGCGTAGTATACGAGCAGTACTTC
abundance: -; j_gene: TRBJ2-7; v_gene: TRBV28; d_gene: TRBD2; CDR3aa: CASSFTSGTSYEQYF; CDR3nt: TGTGCCAGCAGCTTTACTAGCGGGACATCCTACGAGCAGTACTTC
abundance: -; j_gene: TRBJ2-3; v_gene: TRBV29-1; d_gene: -; CDR3aa: CSGTKSSTDTQYF; CDR3nt: TGCAGCGGAACTAAGTCTAGCACAGATACGCAGTATTTT
abundance: -; j_gene: TRBJ2-2; v_gene: TRBV2; d_gene: TRBD2; CDR3aa: CASKQLAGVWGTGELFF; CDR3nt: TGTGCCAGCAAACAACTAGCGGGAGTATGGGGCACCGGGGAGCTGTTTTTT
abundance: -; j_gene: TRBJ2-5; v_gene: TRBV6-1; d_gene: -; CDR3aa: CASSQGPQETQYF; CDR3nt: TGTGCCAGCAGTCAGGGGCCCCAAGAGACCCAGTACTTC
abundance: -; j_gene: TRBJ2-7; v_gene: TRBV5-1; d_gene: -; CDR3aa: CASSLYGTSNEQYF; CDR3nt: TGCGCCAGCAGCCTGTACGGGACTTCCAACGAGCAGTACTTC
abundance: -; j_gene: TRBJ2-3; v_gene: TRBV4-1; d_gene: TRBD1; CDR3aa: CASSEVPQGAGTDTQYF; CDR3nt: TGCGCCAGCAGCGAAGTCCCACAGGGGGCCGGGACAGATACGCAGTATTTT
abundance: -; j_gene: TRBJ2-2; v_gene: TRBV5-1; d_gene: -; CDR3aa: CASSLTALNTGELFF; CDR3nt: TGCGCCAGCAGCTTGACAGCCCTGAACACCGGGGAGCTGTTTTTT
abundance: -; j_gene: TRBJ2-5; v_gene: TRBV7-2; d_gene: -; CDR3aa: CASSLAAPGTQYF; CDR3nt: TGTGCCAGCAGCTTAGCGGCCCCGGGGACCCAGTACTTC
abundance: -; j_gene: TRBJ1-4; v_gene: TRBV10-3; d_gene: -; CDR3aa: CAISDTTNEKLFF; CDR3nt: TGTGCCATCAGTGACACAACTAATGAAAAACTGTTTTTT
abundance: -; j_gene: TRBJ1-1; v_gene: TRBV10-3; d_gene: TRBD1; CDR3aa: CAITGDRATEAFF; CDR3nt: TGTGCCATCACTGGGGACAGAGCTACTGAAGCTTTCTTT
abundance: -; j_gene: TRBJ2-3; v_gene: TRBV5-4; d_gene: TRBD2; CDR3aa: CASRRLAGVRADTQYF; CDR3nt: TGTGCCAGCAGGAGACTAGCGGGAGTAAGGGCAGATACGCAGTATTTT
abundance: -; j_gene: TRBJ2-5; v_gene: TRBV4-1; d_gene: TRBD2; CDR3aa: CASSQDRGSGSETQYF; CDR3nt: TGCGCCAGCAGCCAAGATCGGGGTAGCGGGTCAGAGACCCAGTACTTC
abundance: -; j_gene: TRBJ2-7; v_gene: TRBV18; d_gene: TRBD1; CDR3aa: CASSPGTGASYEQYF; CDR3nt: TGTGCCAGCTCACCCGGGACAGGGGCGTCCTACGAGCAGTACTTC
abundance: few; j_gene: TRBJ1-4; v_gene: TRBV2; d_gene: -; CDR3aa: CASRLRTEKLFF; CDR3nt: TGTGCCAGCAGACTGCGTACGGAAAAACTGTTTTTT
abundance: -; j_gene: TRBJ1-3; v_gene: TRBV5-5; d_gene: -; CDR3aa: CASSLIGGAGNTIYF; CDR3nt: TGTGCCAGCAGCCTCATTGGGGGGGCTGGAAACACCATATATTTT
abundance: -; j_gene: TRBJ2-1; v_gene: TRBV6-6; d_gene: TRBD2; CDR3aa: CASRKPSGNEQFF; CDR3nt: TGTGCCAGCAGAAAACCTAGCGGGAATGAGCAGTTCTTC
abundance: once; j_gene: TRBJ2-2; v_gene: TRBV6-1; d_gene: -; CDR3aa: CASKTDGELFF; CDR3nt: TGTGCCAGCAAGACAGACGGGGAGCTGTTTTTT
abundance: -; j_gene: TRBJ2-7; v_gene: TRBV5-8; d_gene: TRBD2; CDR3aa: CASSFQLGLAGHEQYF; CDR3nt: TGTGCCAGCAGCTTCCAGTTGGGACTAGCGGGCCACGAGCAGTACTTC
abundance: -; j_gene: TRBJ1-2; v_gene: TRBV7-9; d_gene: -; CDR3aa: CASSLGPNYGYTF; CDR3nt: TGTGCCAGCAGCTTAGGGCCAAACTATGGCTACACCTTC
abundance: -; j_gene: TRBJ2-3; v_gene: TRBV7-6; d_gene: TRBD1; CDR3aa: CASSRDRVTDTQYF; CDR3nt: TGTGCCAGCAGCCGGGACAGGGTGACAGATACGCAGTATTTT
abundance: -; j_gene: TRBJ2-7; v_gene: TRBV6-5; d_gene: TRBD2; CDR3aa: CASSGPAGESYEQYF; CDR3nt: TGTGCCAGCAGCGGCCCCGCGGGAGAATCCTACGAGCAGTACTTC
abundance: -; j_gene: TRBJ2-3; v_gene: TRBV5-8; d_gene: -; CDR3aa: CATNQGNADTQYF; CDR3nt: TGTGCCACCAATCAGGGAAATGCAGATACGCAGTATTTT
abundance: -; j_gene: TRBJ2-1; v_gene: TRBV7-9; d_gene: TRBD1; CDR3aa: CASSLEGTGGRNEQFF; CDR3nt: TGTGCCAGCAGCTTAGAAGGGACAGGGGGCCGGAATGAGCAGTTCTTC
abundance: -; j_gene: TRBJ1-1; v_gene: TRBV5-1; d_gene: TRBD1; CDR3aa: CASSIRGRDTEAFF; CDR3nt: TGCGCCAGCAGCATCAGGGGGCGCGACACTGAAGCTTTCTTT
abundance: -; j_gene: TRBJ1-2; v_gene: TRBV11-2; d_gene: -; CDR3aa: CASSLNQGRTNYGYTF; CDR3nt: TGTGCCAGCAGCTTAAATCAGGGAAGAACTAACTATGGCTACACCTTC
abundance: -; j_gene: TRBJ2-7; v_gene: TRBV5-1; d_gene: -; CDR3aa: CASSLIGSSSYEQYF; CDR3nt: TGCGCCAGCAGCTTGATTGGCTCTTCCTCCTACGAGCAGTACTTC
abundance: once; j_gene: TRBJ1-6; v_gene: TRBV28; d_gene: TRBD1; CDR3aa: CASSLPGQGESPLHF; CDR3nt: TGTGCCAGCAGTTTACCCGGACAGGGGGAATCACCCCTCCACTTT